This T cell receptor beta chain derives from a study of OX40 agonist ivuxolimab in advanced cancers. In terms of the full investigation: The costimulatory receptor OX40 (CD134) was targeted by ivuxolimab, a fully human IgG2 agonistic monoclonal antibody. The dose-escalation cohort was about 83% male with a mean age of approximately 59 years, ranging from roughly 20 to 80. Patients were allowed to have had prior anti-PD-1, anti-PD-L1 or anti-CTLA-4 therapy, and less than 45% of the dose-escalation patients had previously received checkpoint inhibitors. Partial responses were achieved by three dose-escalation patients, of whom one had hepatocellular carcinoma and two had cutaneous melanoma. The purpose of peripheral TCRbeta sequencing was to test whether ivuxolimab changed TCR sequence diversity and led to clonal T-cell expansion. The paper reports the monotherapy dose-escalation portion (N of about 47 patients) of the phase I ivuxolimab trial. Among the approximately 50 dose-escalation patients, approximately 20 had hepatocellular carcinoma, some 15 melanoma, 9 renal cell carcinoma and 9 head and neck cancer. Intravenous ivuxolimab was administered to patients every 2 weeks at six dose levels: 0.01, 0.1, 0.3, 1.5, 3 and 10 mg/kg.

General findings and caveats noted by the study authors: Clonal expansion of both CD4+ and CD8+ blood T cells was observed from baseline to week 6 at doses 0.1 to 3.0 mg/kg. Partial responders in the 0.1-3.0 mg/kg groups had among the lowest normalized peripheral clonal expansion, especially among CD8+ T cells. Antigen specificity was not determined for the clonally expanded peripheral T cells. After ivuxolimab, expanded clones were on average more numerous among CD8+ T cells than among CD4+ T cells. Low levels of normalized T-cell clonal expansion were also seen in some nonresponding patients.

Genomic DNA was isolated from the sorted cells so that the TCRbeta CDR3 region could be sequenced. The immunoSEQ Assay was used for sequencing of TCRbeta CDR3 regions. The table was pulled from immuneACCESS by TCRdb, which kept in-frame rearrangements only. Such tables lose some clones; where checked, under half of the loss comes from unresolved V genes, and the rest has no known cause. This sample lists about 64,000 clones; approximately 90% were detected once. The ten largest clonotypes hold roughly 0.66% of the sample. About this clone itself: The target of this receptor is not known. Within one base of it there is no much larger clone, and no base qualities were kept.

The trial excluded patients who had a history of autoimmune disease or were on systemic immunosuppression. In every dose cohort, peripheral blood was drawn for TCR sequencing at baseline, cycle 4 day 1, and cycle 7 day 1. Samples came from an open-label, multicenter, first-in-human phase I dose-escalation trial of ivuxolimab. Adults with locally advanced or metastatic melanoma, renal cell, hepatocellular, or head and neck squamous cell carcinoma were enrolled in the trial. Before TCR sequencing, CD4+ and CD8+ T cells were separately sorted from peripheral blood. This clonotype was obtained from an adult with an advanced solid tumor such as melanoma, head and neck, liver or kidney cancer. The sequencing used CD4+ or CD8+ T cells sorted from blood, collected in a trial of the OX40 agonist ivuxolimab.

The DNA sequence reads TGTGCCAGCAACTCCGGCAATCAGCCCCAGCATTTT. This encodes CASNSGNQPQHF. This sequence uses TRBV28 and TRBJ1-5; the D gene identity is not certain. CDR1 MDHEN and CDR2 SYDVKM are derived from the germline V gene. V loses 7 bases, J loses 2 bases, and the germline ends lie 6 bases apart. CDR3 length: 12 amino acids, cysteine to phenylalanine. Only the CDR3 DNA stays, 36 bases, in frame from base 1.